This note documents a single TCR beta chain sequence. This clone was seen a few times. The antigen it binds to is not known. Nothing much larger sits one base from this clone, and base qualities are not available. This sample stems from a study of blood T cell repertoires in COVID-19 (dated by TCRdb to the early 2020s). Regarding the research as a whole: The collaborator samples originated in the United States, Italy and Spain and spanned the acute and convalescent phases of COVID-19. The prospective study material was composed of cDNA or gDNA derived from T cells, B-cell-depleted T cells, or PBMCs. Deeply sampled blood TCRbeta repertoires from subjects exposed to, actively infected with, or recovered from COVID-19 were included in the dataset. A freely available public database, intended as a resource for researchers studying the immune response to SARS-CoV-2, is where the repertoires were released. Samples were obtained from the ongoing ImmuneRACE study (first 160 participants) and from some 1,300 subjects provided by 6 global collaborators. Sample metadata almost always included a de-identified subject ID, COVID-19 status, age in years and sex. Where available, HLA class I and class II types were taken from metadata supplied by the sample provider and were not determined by assay-based typing.

The V and J ends are trimmed by 6 bases and 10 bases, leaving 10 bases between them. The CDR3 goes from the cysteine to the phenylalanine over 11 residues. The kept DNA is CDR3 alone, 33 bases in frame from the first base. Based on the germline V gene, the CDR1 and CDR2 sequences are MDHEN and SYDVKM. TCRbeta CDR3 regions were amplified from genomic DNA by means of the immunoSEQ Assay, a bias-controlled multiplex PCR. Per the original workflow: The number of nucleated cells in each sample was estimated from the amplification of reference gene primers within the assay. To quantify the absolute abundance of each unique TCRbeta CDR3 rearrangement, sequence reads were collapsed and filtered. For each sample, productive Simpson clonality was calculated by taking the square root of Simpson's diversity index across productive rearrangements. Not all clones reach the TCRdb copy of this immuneACCESS table, which keeps in-frame sequences only. Checked studies attribute under half of the gap to unresolved V genes and leave the rest unexplained. The D gene and trimming were derived from the DNA, and the V and J assignments and clone size from that table. The sample includes about 86,000 clones, with around 85% observed a single time. Approximately 11% of the sample belongs to the ten largest clones.

Collaborating institutions collected whole blood in K2EDTA tubes following their own protocols. Collaborator samples were shipped for TCRbeta analysis as frozen whole blood, isolated PBMCs, or DNA extracted from either sample type. The paper's findings and limits, for the study overall: The quantity of clinical and demographic metadata differed by source and by participant and was supplied without curation.

The receptor was isolated from a man between 65 and 85 years old with acute or convalescent COVID-19. Material: peripheral blood. The receptor chain draws on TRBV28 and TRBJ2-1, with TRBD2 as a weak D call on 5 bases. Here is the DNA: TGTGCCAGCAGCCTGGGCGGGGAGCAGTTCTTC. Translated, it reads CASSLGGEQFF.